This TCR beta chain appears in the sequencing data of a study of T cell repertoires in MIS-A myocarditis (dated 2022 in TCRdb). In regard to this clone: There is no known antigen for this receptor. It has no much larger one-base neighbor in the sample; base qualities were not kept.

V was cut back by 3 bases and J by 5 bases, leaving a gap of 8 bases between them. The CDR3 holds 13 amino acids from the cysteine to the phenylalanine. The CDR3 DNA has 39 bases and is translated from base 1. Amplification of TCRbeta CDR3 regions relied on the immunoSEQ bias-controlled multiplex PCR, followed by high-throughput sequencing. The original pipeline was this. CDR3 sequences were collapsed and filtered by the immunoSEQ vendor pipeline to quantify abundance and frequency of each unique TCRbeta CDR3. Dominant CDR3 amino acid sequences were clustered with SARS-CoV-2-specific ImmuneCODE TCRbeta sequences by CD-HIT using a 90% global sequence identity threshold. Clones were classed as hyperexpanded at frequencies of 0.1 to 1 and as large at frequencies of 0.01 to 0.1. The CDR3 amino acid sequences and the V and J gene assignments of the dominant clones were confirmed with MiXCR. The R stringdist package was used to compute Levenshtein distances between the patient clonotypes and the ImmuneCODE hits. TCRdb holds this immuneACCESS table with in-frame rearrangements only. Some clones are missing; in checked studies, unresolved V genes explain under half, and the rest has no known cause. D and trimming were read from the DNA, whereas the V and J calls and clone size are those reported in that table. The sample has about 10,000 clones on record, approximately 80% of them singletons. The top ten clonotypes cover over 25% of the sample.

The QIAamp DNA FFPE kit was used to extract genomic DNA from formalin-fixed paraffin-embedded autopsy tissue. Recombination joined TRBV12-3 or TRBV12-4 with TRBJ2-1; matching of 5 bases hints at TRBD1 as the D gene. The source is a man aged 18-30 years with fulminant myocarditis from multisystem inflammatory syndrome in adults (MIS-A) after COVID-19. The sample taken for sequencing was right ventricle heart tissue obtained at autopsy. The sample's cell subset or site label, decoded: cardiac tissue sample (left or right ventricle, interventricular septum, or pericardium). The DNA reads as follows: TGTGCCAGCAGTTTTCCAGGGCACAATGAGCAGTTCTTC. This yields the protein CASSFPGHNEQFF.